This T cell receptor (beta chain) was recorded in a study of blood T cell repertoires in COVID-19. Study overall: Samples taken during acute and convalescent COVID-19 were collected in the United States, Italy and Spain.

This CDR3 has 17 residues. The J segment lost 9 bases and the V segment lost 1 base, leaving 12 bases of the junction unmatched. Germline lookup yields CDR1 SGHDN and CDR2 FVKESK. TCRdb's copy holds only in-frame clones and misses some; the assay was immunoSEQ multiplex PCR. The sample includes under 250,000 clones, around 85% of them seen just once. Recruits, aged roughly 18 to 95 years, lived in 20 to 30 US areas. In assigning cohorts, the study relied on participant-reported clinical history. Sequencing was carried out using PBMCs or T cells enriched from blood (not recorded which). This TCR was recovered from a woman in her 40s with acute COVID-19. The gene calls are TRBV14 and TRBJ1-6; the match to TRBD1 covers 7 bases. The CDR3 nucleotides read TGTGCCAGCAGCCAAGGACAGGGCTCTTTCATTGGTTCACCCCTCCACTTT. Translating it yields CASSQGQGSFIGSPLHF.